These T cell receptor beta chains were read from a single sample in a study of blood T cell repertoires in COVID-19. Generated by immunoSEQ multiplex PCR, the TCRdb table keeps only in-frame clones and is missing some. The sample holds around 170,000 clones; approximately 86% are singletons and the top ten take 7.5% to 10%. The sample taken for sequencing was peripheral blood. The receptor set was obtained from a man in his forties or fifties with active or convalescent COVID-19. Each CDR3 is given with its conserved first and last residue. A D gene is named only where the DNA matches it firmly. Part of the rows lack a size; the others show once, few, many or a class for expanded clones.

V	J	size	D	CDR3	DNA
TRBV6-5	TRBJ1-4	once	TRBD1	CASTEQGREKLFF	TGTGCCAGCACGGAACAGGGGAGAGAAAAACTGTTTTTT
TRBV11-1	TRBJ1-1	NA	TRBD1	CASSPVQGVTEAFF	TGTGCCAGCAGCCCCGTACAGGGGGTCACTGAAGCTTTCTTT
TRBV15	TRBJ2-3	NA	TRBD2	CATSRGGLGLAGGDTQYF	TGTGCCACCAGCAGAGGGGGCCTGGGACTAGCGGGGGGAGATACGCAGTATTTT
TRBV30	TRBJ1-2	once	NA	CAWNLQGIYGYTF	TGTGCCTGGAATCTACAGGGAATCTATGGCTACACCTTC
TRBV9	TRBJ2-3	NA	NA	CASSVAAFGTGTDTQYF	TGTGCCAGCAGCGTAGCTGCTTTTGGGACTGGCACAGATACGCAGTATTTT
TRBV18	TRBJ1-6	NA	TRBD1	CASATGGGSPLHF	TGTGCCAGCGCCACAGGGGGTGGCTCACCCCTCCACTTT
TRBV6-5	TRBJ2-7	NA	TRBD1	CASSRDRASYEQYF	TGTGCCAGCAGTCGCGACAGGGCCTCCTACGAGCAGTACTTC
TRBV19	TRBJ1-1	NA	NA	CASSPGGTEAFF	TGTGCCAGTAGTCCCGGAGGCACTGAAGCTTTCTTT
TRBV4-3	TRBJ1-6	once	NA	CASSQEQNYNSPLHF	TGCGCCAGCAGCCAAGAACAGAATTATAATTCACCCCTCCACTTT
TRBV28	TRBJ2-6	NA	TRBD1	CASSLPGQGTGANVLTF	TGTGCCAGCAGTTTACCGGGACAGGGGACTGGGGCCAACGTCCTGACTTTC
TRBV28	TRBJ1-2	NA	NA	CASSLGQNYGYTF	TGTGCCAGCAGTTTAGGGCAGAACTATGGCTACACCTTC
TRBV6-1	TRBJ1-1	many	NA	CASSESRGMNTEAFF	TGTGCCAGCAGTGAAAGTAGGGGGATGAACACTGAAGCTTTCTTT
TRBV11-2	TRBJ2-1	once	TRBD2	CASSLAGGYNEQFF	TGTGCCAGCAGCTTAGCGGGAGGTTACAATGAGCAGTTCTTC
TRBV14	TRBJ2-2	NA	NA	CASSQQGPTGELFF	TGTGCCAGCAGCCAACAGGGTCCCACCGGGGAGCTGTTTTTT
TRBV3-1/TRBV3-2	TRBJ1-4	NA	TRBD1	CASSHFLDRSTTNEKLFF	TGTGCCAGCAGCCATTTTCTGGACAGGAGTACGACTAATGAAAAACTGTTTTTT
TRBV30	TRBJ1-1	NA	NA	CAWSFGRGEAFF	TGTGCCTGGAGTTTCGGACGGGGTGAAGCTTTCTTT
TRBV6-5	TRBJ2-3	NA	NA	CASSKSRGDTQYF	TGTGCCAGCAGTAAAAGCCGAGGGGATACGCAGTATTTT
TRBV7-3	TRBJ2-1	NA	NA	CASSFPGLDYNEQFF	TGTGCCAGCAGCTTTCCGGGACTCGATTACAATGAGCAGTTCTTC
TRBV7-9	TRBJ2-3	NA	NA	CASSLGLGDTQYF	TGTGCCAGCAGCTTGGGGCTTGGAGATACGCAGTATTTT
TRBV9	TRBJ2-7	NA	TRBD1	CASSVGPGQAYEQYF	TGTGCCAGCAGCGTTGGTCCGGGACAGGCCTACGAGCAGTACTTC
TRBV10-2	TRBJ2-7	NA	NA	CASSDRTEQYF	TGCGCCAGCAGTGACAGAACCGAGCAGTACTTC
TRBV7-2	TRBJ2-1	NA	TRBD1	CASSLGSDRGYNEQFF	TGTGCCAGCAGCTTAGGCTCGGACAGGGGATACAATGAGCAGTTCTTC
TRBV18	TRBJ1-4	NA	NA	CASSPGQQNEKLFF	TGTGCCAGCTCACCAGGACAGCAGAATGAAAAACTGTTTTTT
TRBV6-5	TRBJ1-2	once	TRBD1	CASSYSTGGFNYGYTF	TGTGCCAGCAGTTACTCGACAGGGGGCTTTAACTATGGCTACACCTTC
TRBV3-1/TRBV3-2	TRBJ2-3	NA	TRBD2	CASSQALTSGGADTQYF	TGTGCCAGCAGCCAAGCTCTCACTAGCGGGGGGGCAGATACGCAGTATTTT
TRBV3-1/TRBV3-2	TRBJ1-2	NA	NA	CASSSRGGDGYTF	TGTGCCAGCAGCTCCCGAGGGGGGGATGGCTACACCTTC
TRBV27	TRBJ1-6	NA	NA	CASSSGVTNSPLHF	TGTGCCAGCAGTTCGGGGGTTACCAATTCACCCCTCCACTTT
TRBV7-2	TRBJ2-7	NA	NA	CASSSAQVYSYEQYF	TGTGCCAGCAGCTCCGCCCAGGTGTATTCCTACGAGCAGTACTTC
TRBV27	TRBJ2-2	NA	TRBD1	CASSFATGLTGELFF	TGTGCCAGCAGTTTTGCGACAGGGCTCACCGGGGAGCTGTTTTTT
TRBV19	TRBJ2-1	few	TRBD1	CETRGHGYNEQFF	TGTGAGACCAGGGGGCACGGCTACAATGAGCAGTTCTTC
TRBV28	TRBJ2-1	NA	TRBD2	CASSLWGGLAGNEQFF	TGTGCCAGCAGTTTATGGGGGGGGCTAGCGGGAAATGAGCAGTTCTTC
TRBV18	TRBJ2-1	NA	NA	CASSPGSGTYNEQFF	TGTGCCAGCTCCCCCGGTAGCGGAACTTACAATGAGCAGTTCTTC
TRBV7-9	TRBJ1-1	NA	NA	CASSSLSGGNTEAFF	TGTGCCAGCAGCTCCCTCTCCGGGGGGAACACTGAAGCTTTCTTT
TRBV5-6	TRBJ1-2	NA	TRBD1	CASSLGTGGYGYTF	TGTGCCAGCAGCTTGGGGACAGGGGGCTATGGCTACACCTTC
TRBV3-1/TRBV3-2	TRBJ2-2	NA	TRBD2	CASSQDGRDTGELFF	TGTGCCAGCAGCCAAGATGGGAGGGACACCGGGGAGCTGTTTTTT
TRBV7-3	TRBJ1-2	NA	TRBD1	CASSLGTGSGYTF	TGTGCCAGCAGCCTAGGGACAGGGAGTGGCTACACCTTC
TRBV25-1	TRBJ2-2	NA	NA	CASSEQGANTGELFF	TGTGCCAGCAGTGAACAGGGCGCGAACACCGGGGAGCTGTTTTTT
TRBV7-9	TRBJ2-7	NA	TRBD2	CASSPGTTPRYF	TGTGCCAGCAGCCCTGGGACTACGCCTCGGTACTTC
TRBV7-2	TRBJ2-6	NA	TRBD1	CASSLDRDFSGANVLTF	TGTGCCAGCAGCTTGGACAGGGACTTCTCTGGGGCCAACGTCCTGACTTTC
TRBV5-6	TRBJ1-3	NA	NA	CASSLEEGGYTIYF	TGTGCCAGCAGCTTGGAGGAAGGAGGCTACACCATATATTTT
TRBV4-3	TRBJ1-2	once	TRBD1	CASSQDMRGLDGYTF	TGCGCCAGCAGCCAAGATATGAGGGGGCTGGATGGCTACACCTTC
TRBV29-1	TRBJ2-1	few	TRBD1	CSVVTGEQFF	TGCAGCGTTGTGACAGGGGAGCAGTTCTTC
TRBV6-5	TRBJ2-2	NA	NA	CASSYSQGNTGELFF	TGTGCCAGCAGTTACTCCCAGGGGAACACCGGGGAGCTGTTTTTT
TRBV27	TRBJ1-1	NA	NA	CASRSGLGRTTMNTEAFF	TGTGCCAGCAGATCGGGATTAGGGAGGACAACTATGAACACTGAAGCTTTCTTT
TRBV7-2	TRBJ2-7	NA	TRBD1	CASSRTGKYEQYF	TGTGCCAGCAGTAGGACAGGGAAATACGAGCAGTACTTC
TRBV12-3/TRBV12-4	TRBJ2-1	NA	NA	CASSLTGYNEQFF	TGTGCCAGCAGTTTAACAGGTTACAATGAGCAGTTCTTC
TRBV12-2	TRBJ2-1	NA	NA	CASRLVHEREERSYNEQFF	TGTGCAAGTCGCTTAGTTCACGAACGGGAGGAACGCTCCTACAATGAGCAGTTCTTC
TRBV5-1	TRBJ1-1	NA	NA	CASSKDKADTEAFF	TGCGCCAGCAGTAAAGACAAAGCGGACACTGAAGCTTTCTTT
TRBV19	TRBJ2-1	NA	NA	CASSWRGRTYNEQFF	TGTGCCAGTAGTTGGCGGGGCCGGACTTACAATGAGCAGTTCTTC
TRBV29-1	TRBJ1-4	NA	NA	CSAGGGFNEKLFF	TGCAGCGCCGGGGGAGGGTTTAATGAAAAACTGTTTTTT
TRBV2	TRBJ1-1	NA	NA	CASAGMDTEAFF	TGTGCCAGCGCGGGGATGGACACTGAAGCTTTCTTT
TRBV5-4	TRBJ1-2	few	TRBD1	CASSPMGQGSVYGYTF	TGTGCCAGCAGCCCGATGGGACAGGGGAGTGTCTATGGCTACACCTTC
TRBV2	TRBJ1-4	NA	NA	CASSVTGSPVFF	TGTGCCAGCAGTGTTACAGGGTCACCGGTGTTTTTT
TRBV4-1	TRBJ2-7	NA	TRBD1	CASSQAGQGARYEQYF	TGCGCCAGCAGCCAGGCCGGACAGGGGGCAAGATACGAGCAGTACTTC
TRBV12-3/TRBV12-4	TRBJ1-5	NA	NA	CASRESQGQPQHF	TGTGCCAGCAGAGAATCACAGGGACAGCCCCAGCATTTT
TRBV5-6	TRBJ2-5	NA	TRBD1	CASSLGQGVQETQYF	TGTGCCAGCAGCTTAGGACAGGGAGTCCAAGAGACCCAGTACTTC
TRBV5-1	TRBJ2-7	NA	TRBD1	CASSLAFFRTGDSYEQYF	TGCGCCAGCAGCTTGGCCTTCTTCAGGACAGGGGACTCCTACGAGCAGTACTTC
TRBV10-1	TRBJ1-1	NA	NA	CASSENNQNTEAFF	TGCGCCAGCAGTGAGAACAACCAGAACACTGAAGCTTTCTTT